The 9 T cell receptor beta chains presented below share a single source sample, sequenced in a study of shared clonotypes between healthy human individuals. Generated by immunoSEQ multiplex PCR, the TCRdb table keeps only in-frame clones and is missing some. The profile shows approximately 1.5 million clones, approximately 98% of them singletons. The sequenced sample was naive CD4+ T cells sorted from blood. Regarding subset: CD45RA+ positively selected. These receptors all stem from a man aged 30 to 39 in good health.

V is TRBV28 and J is TRBJ2-7, with D perhaps TRBD1 or TRBD2 (5 bases each). Germline values: CDR1 MDHEN, CDR2 SYDVKM. V lost 4 bases and J 6 bases, leaving 16 bases between the germline ends. This CDR3 has 14 residues. As DNA, the CDR3 is TGTGCCAGCAGTTCTCCGGGACGGCTCCTCGAGCAGTACTTC. This codes for CASSSPGRLLEQYF.

This chain connects TRBV18 to TRBJ1-4; no definite D call. V dropped 2 bases and J dropped 4 bases, with 17 bases sitting between them. CDR3 length: 17 residues. The V gene's germline CDR1 is KGHSH and CDR2 LQKENI. CDR3 sequence (DNA): TGTGCCAGCTCACCATTGTTTCGTGAGGTCTTTAATGAAAAACTGTTTTTT. Its protein is CASSPLFREVFNEKLFF. The variable domain in full, with the rest retrieved from reference TRBV18 and TRBJ1-4, is NAGVMQNPRHLVRRRGQEARLRCSPMKGHSHVYWYRQLPEEGLKFMVYLQKENIIDESGMPKERFSAEFPKEGPSILRIQQVVRGDSAAYFCASSPLFREVFNEKLFFGSGTQLSVL.

The rearrangement links TRBV28 to TRBJ2-2; D is ambiguous. The CDR3 has 16 residues. V lost 3 bases, J lost 6 bases, and 17 bases lay in between. Germline assignment: CDR1 MDHEN and CDR2 SYDVKM. CDR3 sequence reads: CASSLVDSSVAGELFF. Here the CDR3 DNA reads TGTGCCAGCAGTTTGGTTGATTCGTCGGTAGCCGGGGAGCTGTTTTTT.

The J gene is TRBJ2-7, the V gene TRBV27, with 16 bases that match TRBD2. Germline V gene sequence: CDR1 MNHEY, CDR2 SMNVEV (reference sequence). With 5 bases clipped from V and 1 base from J, the junction kept 2 bases outside the gene matches. CDR3 length: 16 amino acids. The CDR3 DNA reads as TGTGCCAGCAGTACGGGACTAGCGGGAGGGTCCTACGAGCAGTACTTC. Amino acid sequence: CASSTGLAGGSYEQYF.

This clone came up once. V and J are TRBV18 and TRBJ2-3; either TRBD1 or TRBD2 may fit D (6 bases each). The germline V gene encodes CDR1 KGHSH and CDR2 LQKENI. Trimming shortened V by 2 bases and J by 1 base, and 10 bases separated the two germline ends. This CDR3 is built from 15 residues. The CDR3 reads CASSPAGQRTDTQYF. The CDR3 DNA reads TGTGCCAGCTCACCAGCGGGACAACGCACAGATACGCAGTATTTT. The whole variable domain, remainder taken from reference TRBV18 and TRBJ2-3, is NAGVMQNPRHLVRRRGQEARLRCSPMKGHSHVYWYRQLPEEGLKFMVYLQKENIIDESGMPKERFSAEFPKEGPSILRIQQVVRGDSAAYFCASSPAGQRTDTQYFGPGTRLTVL.

The chain recombines TRBV27 with TRBJ2-7, with D maybe TRBD1 (6 bases). Germline V gene data show CDR1 as MNHEY and CDR2 as SMNVEV (reference sequence). The CDR3 length is 15 residues. With 6 bases removed from V and 7 bases from J, the gap between germline ends came to 22 bases. CDR3 in DNA: TGTGCCAGCAGAGGACCGGGACAAGGGACGAGGGAGCAGTACTTC. Its protein is CASRGPGQGTREQYF.

Notes on this clone: Other DNA sequences in the sample encode the same CDR3. The CDR3 reads CASSLAGSTDTQYF. The CDR3 region has the DNA TGTGCCAGCAGTTTAGCGGGTAGCACAGATACGCAGTATTTT. The rearrangement joins TRBV28 to TRBJ2-3; maybe TRBD2 (5 bases). The CDR3 has 14 residues. Trimming took 2 bases from V and 0 from J, leaving 6 bases between them. CDR1 MDHEN and CDR2 SYDVKM come from the germline V gene. Supplemented by reference TRBV28 and TRBJ2-3, the full variable domain reads DVKVTQSSRYLVKRTGEKVFLECVQDMDHENMFWYRQDPGLGLRLIYFSYDVKMKEKGDIPEGYSVSREKKERFSLILESASTNQTSMYLCASSLAGSTDTQYFGPGTRLTVL.

V is TRBV6-4 and J is TRBJ2-7; TRBD1 matches at 8 bases. The CDR3 is 14 amino acids. The germline CDR1 and CDR2 sequences are MRHNA and SNTAGT. The V gene end was trimmed by 5 bases and the J gene end by 2 bases; junction bases not matched to a gene: 5. CDR3 residues: CASSLGTGPYEQYF. Written as DNA, the CDR3 is TGTGCCAGCAGTCTCGGGACAGGTCCCTACGAGCAGTACTTC.

This chain uses TRBV19 with TRBJ2-6, with D possibly TRBD1 on 6 matching bases. This CDR3 is built from 17 residues. Germline CDR1 and CDR2: LNHDA and SQIVND (reference sequence). V lost 6 bases and J 1 base, leaving 16 bases between the germline ends. The CDR3 DNA is TGTGCCAGTAGGGGTGGGGGCCTCGGATCTGGGGCCAACGTCCTGACTTTC. It translates to CASRGGGLGSGANVLTF.